Below are 9 T cell receptor beta chains sequenced from a single sample in a study of control samples from healthy donors and cancer patients (dated by TCRdb to 2019 to 2021). Library preparation was by the immunoSEQ multiplex PCR assay. This is the immuneACCESS table as TCRdb keeps it, with only in-frame sequences that have V and J called. A part of the clones is gone; compared with another copy, unresolved V genes explain less than half, and the rest is unexplained. In all, the sample holds 100,000 to 150,000 clones, and around 89% of those were seen once. Less than 40% of the sample is in the top ten clones. Material: blood. These receptors all come from a man aged 50 to 59 in good health.

This clone was recorded a few times. The chain uses TRBV7-2 and TRBJ2-3; 9 bases align to TRBD2. Germline CDR1 reads SGHTA; CDR2 reads FQGNSA. The CDR3 is made up of 18 amino acids. The J segment lost 4 bases and the V segment lost 5 bases, leaving 16 bases of the junction unmatched. CDR3 sequence: CASSLPIGGSGGPDTQYF. The CDR3 coding sequence is TGTGCCAGCAGCCTCCCCATAGGGGGTAGCGGGGGACCAGATACGCAGTATTTT.

The rearrangement uses TRBV2 and TRBJ2-4, with 8 bases aligning to TRBD1. Germline CDR1 is SNHLY and CDR2 is FYNNEI. V shed 5 bases, J shed 7 bases, and the junction held 10 bases outside the gene matches. The CDR3 covers 15 residues. This CDR3 is CASSLSRGLMNIQYF. CDR3 nucleotide sequence: TGTGCCAGCAGTTTGAGCAGGGGGCTAATGAACATTCAGTACTTC. The variable domain in full, with the rest retrieved from reference TRBV2 and TRBJ2-4, is EPEVTQTPSHQVTQMGQEVILRCVPISNHLYFYWYRQILGQKVEFLVSFYNNEISEKSEIFDDQFSVERPDGSNFTLKIRSTKLEDSAMYFCASSLSRGLMNIQYFGAGTRLSVL.

The chain uses TRBV5-5 and TRBJ2-7; TRBD1 matches 7 bases. The CDR3 has 14 amino acids. Trimming removed 0 bases from V and 4 bases from J; junction bases left unmatched: 4. The germline V gene encodes CDR1 SGHKS and CDR2 YYEKEE (reference sequence). The DNA for the CDR3 is TGTGCCAGCAGCTTGGAGGGGACAGCTTACGAGCAGTACTTC. This encodes CASSLEGTAYEQYF.

This rearrangement joins TRBV27 to TRBJ1-2, with 7 bases that match TRBD1. V shed 0 bases and J 0 bases; nucleotides not matched to a gene: 7. Germline values: CDR1 MNHEY, CDR2 SMNVEV (reference sequence). The CDR3 totals 17 residues. CDR3 residues: CASSLSVRDRANYGYTF. DNA of the CDR3: TGTGCCAGCAGTTTATCGGTCCGGGACAGAGCTAACTATGGCTACACCTTC.

This clone was observed a single time. The V gene is TRBV6-5, the J gene TRBJ2-7; D not certain. Trimming took 2 bases from V and 3 from J, leaving 8 bases between them. Germline V gene sequence: CDR1 MNHEY, CDR2 SVGAGI. The CDR3 is made up of 13 amino acids. The CDR3 DNA reads TGTGCCAGCAGTTACGGTCCTTTCTACGAGCAGTACTTC. Its translation: CASSYGPFYEQYF.

This chain uses TRBV3-1 (or the pseudogene TRBV3-2) with TRBJ2-1; D not resolved. The CDR3 loop spans 15 amino acids. The V gene's germline CDR1 is LGHDT and CDR2 YNNKEL (reference sequence). V was cut by 1 base and J by 10 bases, with 17 bases left in between. The DNA of the CDR3 is TGTGCCAGCAGCCAAGTCGGGTTACTGGTCGGAGAGCAGTTCTTC. It encodes CASSQVGLLVGEQFF.

V usage is TRBV3-1 (or the pseudogene TRBV3-2) and J usage is TRBJ2-1, with 14 nucleotides matching TRBD2. Germline V CDR1 and CDR2: LGHDT, YNNKEL (reference sequence). The V and J ends lost 2 bases and 5 bases, in that order; junction bases with no gene match: 5. The CDR3 has 17 residues. The CDR3 DNA reads as TGTGCCAGCAGCCAAAGGGGACTAGCGGGGGACAACAATGAGCAGTTCTTC. Amino acids: CASSQRGLAGDNNEQFF.

CDR3 DNA sequence: TGTGCCAGCAGGCCGACGGGGGGACCCCTGGAGCAGTACTTC. It encodes CASRPTGGPLEQYF. The chain carries TRBV5-6 and TRBJ2-7; 7 nucleotides match TRBD2. V lost 5 bases, J lost 7 bases, and 12 bases stayed unmatched. The CDR3 spans 14 residues. Germline CDR1 is SGHDT and CDR2 is YYEEEE.

This chain links TRBV14 with TRBJ2-1; 8 nucleotides align to TRBD2. The CDR3 runs 17 residues. The germline CDR1 and CDR2 sequences are SGHDN and FVKESK. The V and J ends lost 1 base and 8 bases, in that order; junction bases with no gene match: 13. The CDR3 DNA follows: TGTGCCAGCAGCCAAGTTGCCTACCGGGGGGGGATTTATGAGCAGTTCTTC. As protein: CASSQVAYRGGIYEQFF.